This T cell receptor beta chain was sequenced during a study of T cells in Graves' hyperthyroidism and ophthalmopathy. The CDR3 length is 13 residues. Per germline, CDR1 SGHRS and CDR2 YFSETQ. There were TCR beta CDR3 regions amplified from RNA transcripts. Carried out on the TCR CDR3, a first-round RT-PCR used the HTBI primer set. TCRdb reprocessed the multiplex PCR reads via MiXCR and lists one record per CDR3 protein. Of 300,000 to 400,000 distinct CDR3 sequences detected, approximately 18% appear once; the ten largest clones hold under 55%. On this clonotype itself: Germline is not matched at one junction end, which may reflect a read error.

J is TRBJ1-1 and V is TRBV5-1; possibly TRBD1 for D (5 bases). This sequence originates from a woman between 50 and 59 years old with Graves' hyperthyroidism. The sample comprised blood. The CDR3, as DNA: TGTGCCAGCCTGGACACTAGGAACACTGAAGCTTTCTTT. Residues: CASLDTRNTEAFF.